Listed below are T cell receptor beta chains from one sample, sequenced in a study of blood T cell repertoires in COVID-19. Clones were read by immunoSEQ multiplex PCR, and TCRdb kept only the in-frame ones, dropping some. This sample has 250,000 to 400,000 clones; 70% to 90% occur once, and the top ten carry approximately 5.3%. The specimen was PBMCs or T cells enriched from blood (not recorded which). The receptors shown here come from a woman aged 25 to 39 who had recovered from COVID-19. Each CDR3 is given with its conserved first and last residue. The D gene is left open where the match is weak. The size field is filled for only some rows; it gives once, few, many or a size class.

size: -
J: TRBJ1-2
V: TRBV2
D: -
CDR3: CASILEGIGGYTF
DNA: TGTGCCAGCATTTTAGAGGGTATTGGGGGCTACACCTTC

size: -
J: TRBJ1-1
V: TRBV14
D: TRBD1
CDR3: CASSPHRGGAFF
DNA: TGTGCCAGCAGCCCCCACAGGGGGGGAGCTTTCTTT

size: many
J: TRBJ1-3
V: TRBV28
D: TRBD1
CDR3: CASRTTGSGNTIYF
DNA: TGTGCCAGCAGAACGACAGGGTCTGGAAACACCATATATTTT

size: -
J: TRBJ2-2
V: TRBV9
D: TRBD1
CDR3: CASSVRGTGGAGELFF
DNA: TGTGCCAGCAGCGTAAGGGGGACAGGAGGCGCCGGGGAGCTGTTTTTT

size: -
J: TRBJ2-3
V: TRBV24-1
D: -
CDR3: CATSRDVGTQYF
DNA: TGTGCCACCAGCAGGGATGTGGGTACGCAGTATTTT

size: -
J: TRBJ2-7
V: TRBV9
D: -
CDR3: CASSSTSGTYEQYF
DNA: TGTGCCAGCAGCTCTACTTCCGGGACCTACGAGCAGTACTTC

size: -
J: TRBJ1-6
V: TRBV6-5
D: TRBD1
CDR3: CASSNRGRGSPLHF
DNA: TGTGCCAGCAGTAACAGGGGACGAGGATCACCCCTCCACTTT

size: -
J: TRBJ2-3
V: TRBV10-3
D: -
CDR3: CAISESTQGDTQYF
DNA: TGTGCCATCAGTGAGTCGACTCAGGGAGATACGCAGTATTTT

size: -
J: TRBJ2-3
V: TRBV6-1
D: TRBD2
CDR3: CASSVWSGGAPDTQYF
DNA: TGTGCCAGCAGTGTATGGAGCGGGGGGGCCCCAGATACGCAGTATTTT

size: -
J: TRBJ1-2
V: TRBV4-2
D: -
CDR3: CASSPRSTGDYGYTF
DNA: TGTGCCAGCAGCCCGCGCTCGACAGGAGACTATGGCTACACCTTC

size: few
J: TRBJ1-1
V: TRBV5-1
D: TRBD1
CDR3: CASSYGTGGADEAFF
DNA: TGCGCCAGCAGCTATGGGACAGGCGGGGCCGATGAAGCTTTCTTT

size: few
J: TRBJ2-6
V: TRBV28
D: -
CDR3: CASRTGSGANVLTF
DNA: TGTGCCAGCAGGACAGGCTCTGGGGCCAACGTCCTGACTTTC

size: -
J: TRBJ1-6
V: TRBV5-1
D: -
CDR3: CASSLSPQGSPLHF
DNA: TGCGCCAGCAGCTTGTCCCCTCAGGGTTCTCCCCTCCACTTT

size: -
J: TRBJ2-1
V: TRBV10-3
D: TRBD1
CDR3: CAISEGDRGQNEQFF
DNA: TGTGCCATCAGTGAGGGGGACAGGGGGCAAAATGAGCAGTTCTTC

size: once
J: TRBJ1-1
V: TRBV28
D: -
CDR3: CASSSPGHSNTEAFF
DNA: TGTGCCAGCAGTTCACCGGGACACTCGAACACTGAAGCTTTCTTT

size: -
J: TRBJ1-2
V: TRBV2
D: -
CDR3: CASSEFSRQVYGYTF
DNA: TGTGCCAGCAGTGAATTCTCGCGCCAGGTCTATGGCTACACCTTC

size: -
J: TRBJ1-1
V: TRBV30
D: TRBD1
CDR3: CAWSGQGAGEAFF
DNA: TGTGCCTGGAGTGGACAGGGGGCTGGTGAAGCTTTCTTT

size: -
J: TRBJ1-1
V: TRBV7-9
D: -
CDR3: CASSLGAGLDTEAFF
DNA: TGTGCCAGCAGCTTAGGGGCAGGGCTAGACACTGAAGCTTTCTTT

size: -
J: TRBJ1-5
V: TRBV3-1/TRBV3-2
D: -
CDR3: CASSLTGAQPQHF
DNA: TGTGCCAGCAGCCTAACCGGTGCTCAGCCCCAGCATTTT

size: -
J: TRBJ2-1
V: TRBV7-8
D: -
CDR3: CASSFSLRGGYNEQFF
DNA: TGTGCCAGCAGCTTCTCACTGAGGGGGGGGTACAATGAGCAGTTCTTC

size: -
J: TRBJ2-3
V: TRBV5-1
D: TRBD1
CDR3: CASSPGQQGTQYF
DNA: TGCGCCAGCAGCCCGGGACAGCAGGGTACGCAGTATTTT

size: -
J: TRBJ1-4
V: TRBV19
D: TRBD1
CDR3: CASSIQGARTNEKLFF
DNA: TGTGCCAGTAGTATCCAGGGGGCACGAACTAATGAAAAACTGTTTTTT

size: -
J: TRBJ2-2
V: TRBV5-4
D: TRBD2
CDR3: CASGEGTNTGELFF
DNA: TGTGCCAGCGGGGAGGGCACGAACACCGGGGAGCTGTTTTTT